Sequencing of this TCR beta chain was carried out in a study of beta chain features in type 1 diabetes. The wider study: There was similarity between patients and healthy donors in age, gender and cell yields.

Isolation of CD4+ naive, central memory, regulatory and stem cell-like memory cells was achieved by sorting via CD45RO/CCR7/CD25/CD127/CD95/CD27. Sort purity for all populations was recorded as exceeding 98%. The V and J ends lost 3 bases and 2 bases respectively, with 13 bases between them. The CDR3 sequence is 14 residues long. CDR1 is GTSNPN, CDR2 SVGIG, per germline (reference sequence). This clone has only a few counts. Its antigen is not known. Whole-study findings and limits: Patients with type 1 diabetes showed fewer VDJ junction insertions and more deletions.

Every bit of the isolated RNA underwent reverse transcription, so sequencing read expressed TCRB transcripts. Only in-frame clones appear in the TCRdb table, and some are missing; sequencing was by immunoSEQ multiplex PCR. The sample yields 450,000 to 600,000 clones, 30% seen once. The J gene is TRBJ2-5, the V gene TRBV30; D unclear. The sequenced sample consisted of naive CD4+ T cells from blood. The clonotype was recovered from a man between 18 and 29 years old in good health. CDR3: CAWRKDPTQETQYF. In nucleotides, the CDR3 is TGTGCCTGGAGGAAGGACCCAACTCAAGAGACCCAGTACTTC.